Listed below are T cell receptor beta chains from one sample, sequenced in a study of cytomegalovirus exposure and HLA in healthy donors. The protocol was immunoSEQ multiplex PCR, while the TCRdb copy is restricted to in-frame clones and leaves out a portion. There are about 99,000 clones in the sample; around 80% occur only once, and around 5% lies in the top ten. Sequenced input: PBMCs. The receptors here all came from a woman aged 18-30 years in good health and CMV-seropositive. Each CDR3 is given with its conserved first and last residue. D genes are given only for firm matches.

J	V	D	CDR3	DNA
TRBJ2-5	TRBV5-1	-	CASSLGWGGTQETQYF	TGCGCCAGCAGCTTGGGGTGGGGCGGGACGCAAGAGACCCAGTACTTC
TRBJ2-1	TRBV7-7	TRBD2	CASSARTSGNYNEQFF	TGTGCTAGCAGCGCCAGGACTAGCGGGAACTACAATGAGCAGTTCTTC
TRBJ1-5	TRBV5-6	TRBD1	CASRRQGANQPQHF	TGTGCCAGCAGGAGACAGGGGGCGAATCAGCCCCAGCATTTT
TRBJ2-1	TRBV5-6	-	CASSLVGERAGNEQFF	TGTGCCAGCAGCTTGGTGGGGGAGCGGGCGGGGAATGAGCAGTTCTTC
TRBJ2-3	TRBV28	TRBD2	CASSGTNLGTQYF	TGTGCCAGCAGTGGGACTAACTTGGGTACGCAGTATTTT
TRBJ2-1	TRBV29-1	-	CSVHGDYNEQFF	TGCAGCGTCCACGGTGACTACAATGAGCAGTTCTTC
TRBJ1-3	TRBV6-1	-	CASKGGGEPGNTIYF	TGTGCCAGCAAGGGGGGGGGTGAGCCTGGAAACACCATATATTTT
TRBJ2-2	TRBV5-4	-	CASSLGGLTGELFF	TGTGCCAGCAGCTTGGGGGGCCTCACCGGGGAGCTGTTTTTT
TRBJ2-7	TRBV4-1	-	CASSQEPGVSYEQYF	TGCGCCAGCAGCCAAGAACCGGGGGTGAGCTACGAGCAGTACTTC
TRBJ2-1	TRBV11-2	TRBD2	CASSSSGSPYNEQFF	TGTGCCAGCAGTTCTAGCGGGAGTCCCTACAATGAGCAGTTCTTC
TRBJ1-5	TRBV5-1	TRBD1	CASSPVSGGNQPQHF	TGCGCCAGCAGCCCGGTTTCAGGGGGGAATCAGCCCCAGCATTTT
TRBJ2-1	TRBV6-5	-	CASSYSPGSSYNEQFF	TGTGCCAGCAGTTATTCCCCCGGGAGCTCCTACAATGAGCAGTTCTTC